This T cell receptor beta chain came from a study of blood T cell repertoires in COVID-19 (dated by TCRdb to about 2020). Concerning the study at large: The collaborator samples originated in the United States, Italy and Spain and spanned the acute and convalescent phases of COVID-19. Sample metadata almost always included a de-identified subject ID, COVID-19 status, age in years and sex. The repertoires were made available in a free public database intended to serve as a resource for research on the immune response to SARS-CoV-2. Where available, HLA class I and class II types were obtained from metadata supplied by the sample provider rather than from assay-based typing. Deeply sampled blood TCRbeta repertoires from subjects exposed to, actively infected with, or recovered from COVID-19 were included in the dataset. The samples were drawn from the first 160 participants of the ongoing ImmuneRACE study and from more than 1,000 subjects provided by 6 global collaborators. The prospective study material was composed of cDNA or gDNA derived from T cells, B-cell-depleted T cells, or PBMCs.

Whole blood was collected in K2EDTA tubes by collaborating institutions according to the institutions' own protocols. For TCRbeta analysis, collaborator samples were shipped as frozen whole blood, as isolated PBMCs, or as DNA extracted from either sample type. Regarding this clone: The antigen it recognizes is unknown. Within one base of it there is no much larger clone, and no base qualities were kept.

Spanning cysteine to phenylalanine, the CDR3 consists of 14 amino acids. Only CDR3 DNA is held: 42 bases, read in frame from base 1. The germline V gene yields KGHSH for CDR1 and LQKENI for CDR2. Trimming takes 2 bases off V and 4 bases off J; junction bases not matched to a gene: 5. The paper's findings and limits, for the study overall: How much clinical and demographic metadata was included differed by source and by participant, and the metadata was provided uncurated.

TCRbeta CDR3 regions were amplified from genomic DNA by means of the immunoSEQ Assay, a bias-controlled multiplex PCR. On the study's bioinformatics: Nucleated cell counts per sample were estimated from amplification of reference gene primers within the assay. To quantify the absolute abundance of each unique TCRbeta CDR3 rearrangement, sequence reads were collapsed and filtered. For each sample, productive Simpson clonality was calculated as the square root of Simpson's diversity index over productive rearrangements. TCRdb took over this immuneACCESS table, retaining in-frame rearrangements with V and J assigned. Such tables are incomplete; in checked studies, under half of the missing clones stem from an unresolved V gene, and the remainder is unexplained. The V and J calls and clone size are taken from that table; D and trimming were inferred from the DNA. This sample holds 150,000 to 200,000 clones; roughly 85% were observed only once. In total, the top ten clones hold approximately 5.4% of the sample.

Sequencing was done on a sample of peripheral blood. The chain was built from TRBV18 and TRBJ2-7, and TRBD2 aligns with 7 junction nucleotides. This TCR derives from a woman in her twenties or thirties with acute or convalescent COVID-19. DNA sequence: TGTGCCAGCTCACCAACAGCGGGAAAGTACGAGCAGTACTTC. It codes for CASSPTAGKYEQYF.